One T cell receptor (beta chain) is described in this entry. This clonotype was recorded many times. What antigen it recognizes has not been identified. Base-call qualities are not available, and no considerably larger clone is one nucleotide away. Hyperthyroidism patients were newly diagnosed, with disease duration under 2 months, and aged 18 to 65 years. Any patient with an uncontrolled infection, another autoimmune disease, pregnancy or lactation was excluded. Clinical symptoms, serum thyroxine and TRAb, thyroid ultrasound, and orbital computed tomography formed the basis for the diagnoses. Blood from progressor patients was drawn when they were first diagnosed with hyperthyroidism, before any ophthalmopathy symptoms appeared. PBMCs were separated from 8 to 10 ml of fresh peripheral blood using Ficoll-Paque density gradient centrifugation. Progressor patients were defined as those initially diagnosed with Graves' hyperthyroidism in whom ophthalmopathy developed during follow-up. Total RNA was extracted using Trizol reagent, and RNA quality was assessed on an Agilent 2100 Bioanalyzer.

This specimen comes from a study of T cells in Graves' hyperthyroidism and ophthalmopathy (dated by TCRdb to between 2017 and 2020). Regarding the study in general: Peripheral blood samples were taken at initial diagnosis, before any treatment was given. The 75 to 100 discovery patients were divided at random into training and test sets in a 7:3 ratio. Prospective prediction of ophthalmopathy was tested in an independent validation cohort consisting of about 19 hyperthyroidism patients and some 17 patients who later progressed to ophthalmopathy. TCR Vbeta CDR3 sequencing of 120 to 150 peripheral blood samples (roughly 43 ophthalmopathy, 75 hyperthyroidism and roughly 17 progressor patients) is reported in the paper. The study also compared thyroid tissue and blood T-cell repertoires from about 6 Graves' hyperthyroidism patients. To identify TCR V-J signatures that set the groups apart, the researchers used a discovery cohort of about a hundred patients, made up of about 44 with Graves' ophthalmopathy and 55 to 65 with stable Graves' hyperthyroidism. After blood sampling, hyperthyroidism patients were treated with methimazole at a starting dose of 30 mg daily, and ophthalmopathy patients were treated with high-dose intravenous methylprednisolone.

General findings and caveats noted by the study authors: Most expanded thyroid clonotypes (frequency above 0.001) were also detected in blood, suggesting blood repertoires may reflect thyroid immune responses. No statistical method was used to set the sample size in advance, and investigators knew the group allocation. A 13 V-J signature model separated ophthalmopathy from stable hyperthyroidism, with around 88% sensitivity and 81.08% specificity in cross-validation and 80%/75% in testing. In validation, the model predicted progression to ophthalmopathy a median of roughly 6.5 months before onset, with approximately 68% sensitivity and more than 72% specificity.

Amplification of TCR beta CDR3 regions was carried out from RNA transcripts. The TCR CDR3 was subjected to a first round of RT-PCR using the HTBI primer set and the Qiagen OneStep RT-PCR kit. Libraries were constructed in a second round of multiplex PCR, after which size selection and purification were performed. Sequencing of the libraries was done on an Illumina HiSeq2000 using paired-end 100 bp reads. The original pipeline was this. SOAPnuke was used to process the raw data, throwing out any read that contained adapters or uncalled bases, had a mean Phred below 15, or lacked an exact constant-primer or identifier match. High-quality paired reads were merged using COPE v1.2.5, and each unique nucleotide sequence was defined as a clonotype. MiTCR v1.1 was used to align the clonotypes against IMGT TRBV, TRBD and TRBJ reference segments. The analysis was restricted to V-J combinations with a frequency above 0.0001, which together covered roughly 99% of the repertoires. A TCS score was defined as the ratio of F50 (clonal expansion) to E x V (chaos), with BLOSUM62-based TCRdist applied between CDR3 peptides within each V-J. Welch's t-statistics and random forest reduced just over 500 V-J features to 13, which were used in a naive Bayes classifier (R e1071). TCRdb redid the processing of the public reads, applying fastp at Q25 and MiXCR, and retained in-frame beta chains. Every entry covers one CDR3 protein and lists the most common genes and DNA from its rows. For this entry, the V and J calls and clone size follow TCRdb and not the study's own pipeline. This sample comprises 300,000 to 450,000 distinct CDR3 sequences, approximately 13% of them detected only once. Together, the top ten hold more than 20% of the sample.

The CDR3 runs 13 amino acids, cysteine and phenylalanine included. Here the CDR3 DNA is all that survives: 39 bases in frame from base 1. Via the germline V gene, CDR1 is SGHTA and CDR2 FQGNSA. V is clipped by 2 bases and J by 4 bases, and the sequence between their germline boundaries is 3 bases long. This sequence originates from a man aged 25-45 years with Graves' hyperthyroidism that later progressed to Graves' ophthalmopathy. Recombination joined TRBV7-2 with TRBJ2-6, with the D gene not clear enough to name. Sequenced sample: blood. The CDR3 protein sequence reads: CASSLKGANVLTF. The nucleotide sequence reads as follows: TGTGCCAGCAGCTTAAAGGGGGCCAACGTCCTGACTTTC.